Listed below are T cell receptor beta chains from one sample, sequenced in a study of monozygotic twins with cystic fibrosis. Sequenced by immunoSEQ multiplex PCR; TCRdb stores in-frame clones only, minus some. The sample contains about 14,000 clones, approximately 95% of which appear only once. Sequences were obtained from blood. The receptors were sampled from a girl aged 2-15 years with cystic fibrosis. Each CDR3 is given with its conserved first and last residue. D genes are given only for firm matches. Part of the rows lack a size; the others show once, few, many or a class for expanded clones.

TRBJ1-1 TRBV6-5 TRBD1 . TGTGCCAGCAGTTCGGACAGGTGGAACACTGAAGCTTTCTTT CASSSDRWNTEAFF
TRBJ2-7 TRBV19 . . TGTGCCAGTAGTATAGGACTAGAGGAGCAGTACTTC CASSIGLEEQYF
TRBJ1-1 TRBV6-1 . . TGTGCCAGCAGTGATTGGGGGTTAGATACTGAAGCTTTCTTT CASSDWGLDTEAFF
TRBJ1-1 TRBV6-5 TRBD1 . TGTGCCAGCAGTTATCGGTTACCGGGACAGGGTGTTGAAGCTTTCTTT CASSYRLPGQGVEAFF
TRBJ1-1 TRBV27 TRBD1 . TGTGCCAGCAGTCCCTACCCGGCAGGGGACAGGACTGAAGCTTTCTTT CASSPYPAGDRTEAFF
TRBJ2-1 TRBV9 TRBD2 . TGTGCCAGCAGCGTAGGGGGAGGAACAGGCCTAGCGGGACCTCGCAATGAGCAGTTCTTC CASSVGGGTGLAGPRNEQFF
TRBJ2-3 TRBV27 . . TGTGCCAGCCTGGTCGGAGCGGCGCAGTATTTT CASLVGAAQYF
TRBJ2-5 TRBV6-5 TRBD1 . TGTGCCAGCAGTTTATGGACAGGGGAAGAGACCCAGTACTTC CASSLWTGEETQYF
TRBJ1-1 TRBV14 . once TGTGCCAGCAGCCCCCGAGAGGGATGGTATGGCACTGAAGCTTTCTTT CASSPREGWYGTEAFF
TRBJ2-2 TRBV29-1 . . TGCAGCGTTGATTTATTAGCCGGGGGGGAGCTGTTTTTT CSVDLLAGGELFF
TRBJ1-4 TRBV19 . once TGTGCCAGTAGTATCTGGGCGGCAACTAATGAAAAACTGTTTTTT CASSIWAATNEKLFF
TRBJ2-3 TRBV5-1 . . TGCGCCAGCACCGTGTGGCCGGGCGAGGGAGACACGCAGTATTTT CASTVWPGEGDTQYF
TRBJ2-7 TRBV28 TRBD1 once TGTGCCAGCACCCTACAGCTAGGGGACAGGGCCTACGAGCAGTACTTC CASTLQLGDRAYEQYF
TRBJ1-3 TRBV25-1 . . TGTGCCAGCAGTGAAGGCTCTGGAAACACCATATATTTT CASSEGSGNTIYF
TRBJ2-7 TRBV5-1 . . TGCGCCAGCAGCCAAGAGCTGGACGAGCAGTACTTC CASSQELDEQYF
TRBJ1-5 TRBV2 TRBD1 . TGTGCCAGCAGCCCGACAGGGGTCTACAATCAGCCCCAGCATTTT CASSPTGVYNQPQHF
TRBJ1-2 TRBV11-2 . . TGTGCCAGCAGTTCGGCTCCCTATGGCTACACCTTC CASSSAPYGYTF
TRBJ1-5 TRBV28 . . TGTGCCAGCAGTTTGTTGGACCCAGGAGCGTATAGCAATCAGCCCCAGCATTTT CASSLLDPGAYSNQPQHF
TRBJ2-2 TRBV28 . . TGTGCCAGCAGTTTGGATAGCCCCGGGGAGCTGTTTTTT CASSLDSPGELFF
TRBJ1-1 TRBV30 . . TGTGCCTCCTCCGGGGCCTCTAACACTGAAGCTTTCTTT CASSGASNTEAFF
TRBJ2-7 TRBV6-1 TRBD1 once TGTGCCAGCAGGAGCCTGGACAGGGGGGGCGAGCAGTACTTC CASRSLDRGGEQYF
TRBJ2-2 TRBV28 . . TGTGCCAGCAGGGTGATCGGACTAAACACCGGGGAGCTGTTTTTT CASRVIGLNTGELFF
TRBJ2-1 TRBV5-1 TRBD2 . TGCGCCAGCAGCTTGGTTTCTAGCGGAGGCGGGGAGCAGTTCTTC CASSLVSSGGGEQFF
TRBJ2-1 TRBV6-1 TRBD2 . TGTGCCAGCAGTCAAGGGGGACTAGCGGGTAATGAGCAGTTCTTC CASSQGGLAGNEQFF
TRBJ1-3 TRBV7-9 TRBD1 . TGTGCCAGCAGCTCACTCCGACAGGGGGGAAACACCATATATTTT CASSSLRQGGNTIYF
TRBJ1-1 TRBV6-1 . . TGTGCCAGCAGTACCACAGGGCGGTGGACTGAAGCTTTCTTT CASSTTGRWTEAFF
TRBJ2-1 TRBV18 . . TGTGCCAGCTCACCTCTAGTAAGCTCCTACAATGAGCAGTTCTTC CASSPLVSSYNEQFF
TRBJ2-3 TRBV15 . . TGTGCCACCAGCAGAGGAGGGATGGGGACAGATACGCAGTATTTT CATSRGGMGTDTQYF
TRBJ2-7 TRBV4-2 . . TGTGCCAGCAGCCAAGAAGGTTTAGCCTCCTACGAGCAGTACTTC CASSQEGLASYEQYF
TRBJ2-7 TRBV28 . . TGTGCCAGCAGTACAACATCAGGGGTCCACGAGCAGTACTTC CASSTTSGVHEQYF
TRBJ2-1 TRBV19 . . TGTGCCAGTAGTACCCGGATGTTCTCCTACAATGAGCAGTTCTTC CASSTRMFSYNEQFF
TRBJ2-7 TRBV11-2 . . TGTGCCAGCAGCTTAGTAAGGGGTAGGGGGGAGCAGTACTTC CASSLVRGRGEQYF
TRBJ2-1 TRBV7-2 TRBD2 . TGTGCCAGCAGCTTTGGGATTAGCGGGAGGACTAGCGTTGAGCAGTTCTTC CASSFGISGRTSVEQFF
TRBJ2-1 TRBV7-3 TRBD2 . TGTGCCAGCAGCCCGGGACTAGCGGCCCCAGAGTGGAATGAGCAGTTCTTC CASSPGLAAPEWNEQFF
TRBJ2-5 TRBV5-1 . . TGCGCCAGCAGCTTGAGGGGGGCCGGGGAGACCCAGTACTTC CASSLRGAGETQYF
TRBJ2-1 TRBV28 . . TGTGCCAGCTCGGCCTCCTACAATGAGCAGTTCTTC CASSASYNEQFF
TRBJ2-1 TRBV4-2 . . TGTGCCAGCAGCCAAGAGATTCGTGAGCAGTTCTTC CASSQEIREQFF
TRBJ2-7 TRBV7-2 . . TGTGCCAGCAGCTTGGGCGTATCCTACGAGCAGTACTTC CASSLGVSYEQYF
TRBJ2-7 TRBV5-4 . few TGTGCCAGCAGCTTGCGAATGGGACCTCCTTCCTACGAGCAGTACTTC CASSLRMGPPSYEQYF
TRBJ2-1 TRBV6-4 TRBD2 . TGTGCCAGCAGTGACTCAGGACTAGCGTTCGGGGATGAGCAGTTCTTC CASSDSGLAFGDEQFF
TRBJ1-5 TRBV4-1 . few TGCGCCAGCAGCCAAGGTCACAGGGTGGATCAGCCCCAGCATTTT CASSQGHRVDQPQHF
TRBJ2-5 TRBV7-6 TRBD2 . TGTGCCAGCAGCAGGACAGTTCGGGAGGGGGAAGAGACCCAGTACTTC CASSRTVREGEETQYF
TRBJ2-7 TRBV5-4 TRBD2 . TGTGCCAGCAGCCCCGGGACTAGCGGGACCTACGAGCAGTACTTC CASSPGTSGTYEQYF
TRBJ2-7 TRBV6-5 TRBD1 . TGTGCCAGCAGTTACCTGGGGACAGGAAACCTAGGCGAGCAGTACTTC CASSYLGTGNLGEQYF
TRBJ2-7 TRBV18 TRBD2 . TGTGCCAGCTCGCCCCAGCGGGAGACCCACGAGCAGTACTTC CASSPQRETHEQYF